The text below deals with one T cell receptor beta chain. It has no known antigen specificity. Per-base qualities were not stored, and no clone one base away is much larger. The sample originates from a study of T cell responses to AZD1222 COVID-19 vaccine (dated by TCRdb to about 2021). Concerning the study at large: TCR sequencing covered some 250 trial participants: approximately 200 given two doses of AZD1222 and about 26 given two doses of MenACWY control vaccine. Enrollment into the trials was organized by age into subgroups of 18-55, 56-69 and 70-plus years, and those subgroups contained about 150, 27 and 61 TCR-sequenced participants, respectively. The investigation overall reported the following: Participants were mostly white British and included more females than males, and it was suggested by the authors that clonal diversity may have been underestimated. Conclusions about previously exposed vaccinees were limited because only six or seven AZD1222 recipients were SARS-CoV-2 seropositive at baseline. Epitopes outside the regions mutated in the B.1.351 and B.1.1.7 variants were reportedly recognized by nearly half of the unique spike-specific TCRs. Spike-specific TCR breadth and depth rose significantly after two AZD1222 doses compared with day 0 and with MenACWY recipients. Because no day 14 peak-response samples were available, repertoires were characterized only after the peak T cell response. In the small 56-69-year group, the increase in depth fell short of significance, most likely because of low power. CD4 TCRs associated with the vaccine covered the entire spike protein, and the dominant responses were in regions 160-218 and 743-854.

The germline V gene (reference sequence) supplies CDR1 LGHDT and CDR2 YNNKEL. Taken from cysteine to phenylalanine, the CDR3 has 12 residues. CDR3 DNA is the only sequence kept; it has 36 bases, read in frame from the first base. V is shortened by 1 base, J by 10 bases, and the region joining them spans 10 bases. The CDR3 regions of human TCRbeta chains were analyzed by immunosequencing. As for how the authors treated the data: TCRs in the repertoires were compared against a reference library of SARS-CoV-2-specific TCRs that had been generated with the MIRA antigen-specificity platform. Breadth was defined as the fraction of unique TCRs that were SARS-CoV-2-associated, and depth was defined as the fraction of total T cells that were SARS-CoV-2-associated. Using the MIRA data, each spike-specific TCR was assigned both to the spike region to which the TCR was reactive and to a CD4 or CD8 class. Log10-transformed breadth and depth values were compared by one-way ANOVA with Sidak's multiple comparisons tests. The clones in this table, taken by TCRdb from immuneACCESS, are in-frame only. Not every clone is retained; where verified, under half of the shortfall comes from an unresolved V gene, and the cause of the rest is unknown. That table furnishes V, J and clone size, whereas the DNA furnished D and trimming. This sample holds some 150,000 clones; 90% to 95% were observed only once. Roughly 1.6% of the sample comes from the top ten.

The time point label for this specimen denotes: about 28 days (+/-7) after the second vaccine dose. AZD1222 recipients given second doses at about 4 weeks or at about 12 weeks were pooled, since spike-specific TCR depth and breadth were not found to differ between the two schedules. Vaccinee samples came from UK trials COV001 and COV002, including a single-blind randomized controlled phase 2/3 trial of AZD1222 (ChAdOx1 nCoV-19) in healthy adults. For TCRbeta chain sequencing, PBMC samples from trial participants were taken at day 0 and at day 28 after the second dose. The sequence was collected from an adult who received the AZD1222 COVID-19 vaccine. Material: peripheral blood, obtained 28 days after the second AZD1222 dose. The sequence links TRBV3-1 (or the pseudogene TRBV3-2) to TRBJ1-1; the D gene is unclear. The nucleotide sequence is TGTGCCAGCAGCCAAGCGGTCGGCGGAGCTTTCTTT. The encoded protein is CASSQAVGGAFF.